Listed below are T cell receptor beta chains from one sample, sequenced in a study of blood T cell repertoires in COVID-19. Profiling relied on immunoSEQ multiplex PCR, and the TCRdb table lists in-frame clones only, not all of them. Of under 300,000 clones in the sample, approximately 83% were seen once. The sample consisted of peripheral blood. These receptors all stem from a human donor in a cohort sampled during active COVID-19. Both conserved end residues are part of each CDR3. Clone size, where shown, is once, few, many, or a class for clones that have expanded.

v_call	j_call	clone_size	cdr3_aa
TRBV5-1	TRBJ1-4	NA	CASSWGPGVQEKLFF
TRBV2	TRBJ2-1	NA	CATFYRGEGNEQFF
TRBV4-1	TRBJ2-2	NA	CASSQDNIGQAANTGELFF
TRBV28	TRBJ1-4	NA	CASSLEGVGKLFF
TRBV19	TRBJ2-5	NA	CASSIEGGPGETQYF
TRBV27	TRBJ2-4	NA	CASSLQGWGPIYF
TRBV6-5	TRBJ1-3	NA	CASRQSFSGNTIYF
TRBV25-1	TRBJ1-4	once	CASSDIATNEKLFF
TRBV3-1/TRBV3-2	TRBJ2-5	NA	CASSQGWAQETQYF
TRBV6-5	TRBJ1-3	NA	CASSRDRVGTIYF
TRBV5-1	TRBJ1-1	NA	CASSWEGVNTEAFF
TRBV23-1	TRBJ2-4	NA	CASSQRFCRGENIQYF
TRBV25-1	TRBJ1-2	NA	CASSDGQGPIYGYTF
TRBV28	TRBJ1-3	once	CASSSPLTAGFGNTIYF
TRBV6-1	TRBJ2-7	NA	CASSEPPRTGGKYEQYF
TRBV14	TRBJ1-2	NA	CASSQSRGRYYGYTF
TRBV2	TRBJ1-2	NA	CASSSTGWFGYTF
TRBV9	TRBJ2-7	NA	CASSVGGQGGIEQYF
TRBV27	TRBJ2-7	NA	CASSFGLAERYEQYF
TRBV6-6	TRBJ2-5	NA	CASDSQETQYF
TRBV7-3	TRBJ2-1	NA	CASSLTSGGALPEQFF
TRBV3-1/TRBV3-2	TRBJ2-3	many	CASSPGGGRVDTQYF
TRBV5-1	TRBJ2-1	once	CASRLLAGDYNEQFF
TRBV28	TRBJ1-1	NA	CASREQGEAFF
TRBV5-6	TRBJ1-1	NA	CASSVGQGGHEAFF
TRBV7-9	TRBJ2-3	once	CASSLDSFTDTQYF
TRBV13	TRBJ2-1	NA	CASSILIAGETYNEQFF
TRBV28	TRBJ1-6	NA	CASSAPGTGALLTPLHF